Here is one T cell receptor (beta chain) with its context. What antigen it recognizes has not been identified. No base qualities exist here, and no much larger clone lies one base off it. The data originate from a study of T cell responses to AZD1222 COVID-19 vaccine (dated by TCRdb to the early 2020s). With respect to the entire study: A total of roughly 240 trial participants underwent TCR sequencing, of whom about 210 received two doses of AZD1222 and roughly 25 received two doses of the MenACWY control vaccine. Trial participants were enrolled by age into 18-55, 56-69 and 70-plus year subgroups, with 148, 28 and 57 TCR-sequenced participants respectively. Here is what the overall study found, with its caveats: Spike-specific TCR breadth and depth rose significantly after two AZD1222 doses compared with day 0 and with MenACWY recipients. Vaccine-associated CD4 TCRs spanned the whole spike protein, with dominant responses in regions 160-218 and 743-854. The 56-69-year group was small, and its depth increase did not reach significance, likely because of low power. Participants were mostly white British and included more females than males, and it was suggested by the authors that clonal diversity may have been underestimated. Conclusions about previously exposed vaccinees are limited, since just five or six AZD1222 recipients were seropositive for SARS-CoV-2 at baseline. Nearly half of unique spike-specific TCRs reportedly recognized epitopes outside regions mutated in the B.1.351 and B.1.1.7 variants. Because no day 14 peak-response samples were available, the repertoires could be characterized only after the peak T cell response.

The CDR3 regions of human TCRbeta chains were analyzed by immunosequencing. The paper's processing steps were these. TCRs in the repertoires were compared against a reference library of SARS-CoV-2-specific TCRs that had been generated with the MIRA antigen-specificity platform. Breadth was defined as the fraction of unique TCRs that were SARS-CoV-2-associated, and depth was defined as the fraction of total T cells that were SARS-CoV-2-associated. Using the MIRA data, each spike-specific TCR was assigned both to the spike region to which the TCR was reactive and to a CD4 or CD8 class. Log10-transformed breadth and depth values were compared by one-way ANOVA with Sidak's multiple comparisons tests. In its TCRdb copy, this immuneACCESS table keeps in-frame sequences only and misses some clones. Where compared with another copy, unresolved V genes explain less than half of these, and the others have no known cause. V and J calls and clone size are copied from that table; D and trimming were computed from the DNA. This sample gives 150,000 to 190,000 clones in total; about nine tenths of them show up just once. 6.9% of the sample lies in the top ten.

The time point label, read with the paper, signifies: sample from adult after SARS-CoV-2 infection, after symptom onset. Two convalescent COVID-19 patients, sampled after symptom onset from adults with prior SARS-CoV-2 infection, were also TCR-sequenced for comparison. From a lookup of the germline V gene (reference sequence), CDR1 and CDR2 are LGHDT and YNNKEL. Trimming removed 1 base from V and 3 bases from J; the gene matches leave 4 bases unexplained. From cysteine to phenylalanine, the CDR3 is 17 amino acids long. Only CDR3 DNA remains: 51 bases, in frame from the first base. The chain joins TRBV3-1 (or the pseudogene TRBV3-2) to TRBJ2-3; the junction holds 13 bases that match TRBD2. This receptor was identified in an adult who had recovered from COVID-19. Sequences were derived from peripheral blood, sampled after recovery from COVID-19. The CDR3 in this case is CASSQVGLAGYTDTQYF. The nucleotide sequence is given as TGTGCCAGCAGCCAAGTGGGACTAGCGGGATATACAGATACGCAGTATTTT.